The rows below give T cell receptor beta chains drawn from one sample of a study of T cell responses to AZD1222 COVID-19 vaccine. Method: immunoSEQ multiplex PCR; TCRdb's copy keeps in-frame clones and lacks some. The sample consists of 95,000 to 120,000 clones, approximately 89% of them appearing once. Sequencing was performed on peripheral blood, taken on day 0 of MenACWY control vaccination. The receptors were sampled from an adult in good health. CDR3s include the opening cysteine and the closing phenylalanine or tryptophan. A D gene is named only where the DNA matches it firmly. Expanded clones are given a class, and other clones once, few, many or no size at all.

abundance,d_gene,j_gene,len,v_gene,CDR3nt,CDR3aa
.,.,TRBJ1-6,15,TRBV6-5,TGTGCCAGCAGTTATTCGGTAGGGGCCGGTTCACCCCTCCACTTT,CASSYSVGAGSPLHF
.,.,TRBJ1-2,14,TRBV9,TGTGCCAGCAGCGTAGTTGAAGGGAGCTATGGCTACACCTTC,CASSVVEGSYGYTF
once,.,TRBJ2-1,14,TRBV27,TGTGCCAGCGGATCGGATCTTAGGTATGCGGAGCAGTTCTTC,CASGSDLRYAEQFF
.,.,TRBJ1-3,17,TRBV5-1,TGCGCCAGCAGCTTAATCCCACAGGGCTCTGGGAGAAACACCATATATTTT,CASSLIPQGSGRNTIYF
.,.,TRBJ1-3,13,TRBV30,TGTGCCTGGAATTGGGCGGGTGGAAACACCATATATTTT,CAWNWAGGNTIYF
.,TRBD1,TRBJ1-2,15,TRBV7-2,TGTGCCAGCAGCTCCGGGACAGGGGGCGGGTATGGCTACACCTTC,CASSSGTGGGYGYTF
.,.,TRBJ1-6,14,TRBV5-4,TGTGCCAGCAGCTTGGTGGTAGGGGGGGGACCCCTCCACTTT,CASSLVVGGGPLHF
once,.,TRBJ2-7,13,TRBV7-3,TGTGCCAGCAGCTTAATGGGTTCCGGGGAGCAGTACTTC,CASSLMGSGEQYF
.,.,TRBJ2-2,13,TRBV6-1,TGTGCCAGCAGTGAGCAGGGCCCCGGGGAGCTGTTTTTT,CASSEQGPGELFF
few,.,TRBJ1-1,14,TRBV9,TGTGCCAGCAGCGTAGAGGGGATGGACACTGAAGCTTTCTTT,CASSVEGMDTEAFF
.,TRBD1,TRBJ1-2,13,TRBV6-5,TGTGCCAGCAGTATACAGGGGGCCTATGGCTACACCTTC,CASSIQGAYGYTF
.,.,TRBJ1-2,14,TRBV4-3,TGCGCCAGCAGCCACCTCGGGACGGGCTATGGCTACACCTTC,CASSHLGTGYGYTF
.,.,TRBJ1-2,13,TRBV4-1,TGCGCCAGCAGTGTGAGGGTAAACTATGGCTACACCTTC,CASSVRVNYGYTF
.,TRBD1,TRBJ1-6,15,TRBV5-1,TGCGCCAGCAGCCCAGGGACAGGGCGAGGGTCACCCCTCCACTTT,CASSPGTGRGSPLHF
.,TRBD1,TRBJ2-5,15,TRBV4-1,TGCGCCAGCAGCCATGGGGACAGAAAGTTGGAGACCCAGTACTTC,CASSHGDRKLETQYF
.,.,TRBJ2-5,15,TRBV7-3,TGTGCCAGCAGCTTGGGGCTAGCCAACCAAGAGACCCAGTACTTC,CASSLGLANQETQYF
.,.,TRBJ1-3,14,TRBV5-6,TGTGCCAGCAGCGTGGCCCTCTCTGGAAACACCATATATTTT,CASSVALSGNTIYF
.,.,TRBJ1-2,14,TRBV3-1/TRBV3-2,TGTGCCAGCAGCCAAGATCTCCGGAACTATGGCTACACCTTC,CASSQDLRNYGYTF
.,.,TRBJ1-4,13,TRBV5-1,TGCGCCAGCAGTCGCGGGCCGGGTGAAAAACTGTTTTTT,CASSRGPGEKLFF
.,TRBD1,TRBJ1-1,13,TRBV12-3/TRBV12-4,TGTGCCAGCACTACGACAGGGCGTACTGAAGCTTTCTTT,CASTTTGRTEAFF
.,.,TRBJ1-2,14,TRBV28,TGTGCCAGCAGTCTAGGGGACGCCGGCTATGGCTACACCTTC,CASSLGDAGYGYTF
.,TRBD2,TRBJ2-1,14,TRBV4-1,TGCGCCAGCAGTCCCGGGGGGTCCTACAATGAGCAGTTCTTC,CASSPGGSYNEQFF
.,.,TRBJ2-5,13,TRBV5-1,TGCGCCAGCAGCTTACGGACCCGGGAGACCCAGTACTTC,CASSLRTRETQYF
.,.,TRBJ1-5,12,TRBV20-1,TGCAGTGCTAGTAGGAGCAATCAGCCCCAGCATTTT,CSASRSNQPQHF
.,.,TRBJ2-1,16,TRBV5-1,TGCGCCAGCAGCTTGGCCCCTGAGGGGACCCCGGTGGAGCAGTTCTTC,CASSLAPEGTPVEQFF
.,.,TRBJ2-7,13,TRBV10-1,TGCGCCAGCAGTTCCGGGACTGCCTACGAGCAGTACTTC,CASSSGTAYEQYF
.,.,TRBJ1-1,12,TRBV10-2,TGCGCCAGCAGTCACCAGGGGTCTGAAGCTTTCTTT,CASSHQGSEAFF
.,.,TRBJ1-5,13,TRBV12-3/TRBV12-4,TGTGCCAGCAGTTTGCGGGAGGGTCAGCCCCAGCATTTT,CASSLREGQPQHF
.,.,TRBJ2-2,12,TRBV6-5,TGTGCCGGACGGGCTGACACCGGGGAGCTGTTTTTT,CAGRADTGELFF
.,.,TRBJ1-1,14,TRBV20-1,TGCAGTGCTAGTGTTGACTCCATGAACACTGAAGCTTTCTTT,CSASVDSMNTEAFF
once,TRBD1,TRBJ1-5,14,TRBV28,TGTGCCAGCAGTTTCAAAGGGGGCGGTCAGCCCCAGCATTTT,CASSFKGGGQPQHF
.,.,TRBJ1-5,12,TRBV12-3/TRBV12-4,TGTGCCAGCAGTTTTTGGGGGCAGCCCCAGCATTTT,CASSFWGQPQHF
.,.,TRBJ2-2,12,TRBV9,TGTGCCAGCAGCCTCCCCACCGGGGAGCTGTTTTTT,CASSLPTGELFF
.,.,TRBJ1-5,16,TRBV4-2,TGTGCCAGCAGCCAAGATGCAGGGCAGAGCAATCAGCCCCAGCATTTT,CASSQDAGQSNQPQHF
.,TRBD1,TRBJ1-2,13,TRBV12-3/TRBV12-4,TGTGCCAGCACCTCGACAGGGACCTATGGCTACACCTTC,CASTSTGTYGYTF
.,.,TRBJ1-4,15,TRBV19,TGTGCCAGTAGTATAGATCCTGGACCCAATGAAAAACTGTTTTTT,CASSIDPGPNEKLFF
.,.,TRBJ1-1,13,TRBV9,TGTGCCAGCAGCTTCCAGCTGAACACTGAAGCTTTCTTT,CASSFQLNTEAFF
.,TRBD2,TRBJ2-1,16,TRBV4-1,TGCGCCAGCAGCCCTACCGTAGCGGGGGAGTACAATGAGCAGTTCTTC,CASSPTVAGEYNEQFF
.,.,TRBJ1-3,16,TRBV30,TGTGCCTGGAGTCGAGGCTTCCCTCCCTCTGGAAACACCATATATTTT,CAWSRGFPPSGNTIYF
.,.,TRBJ2-2,14,TRBV25-1,TGTGCCAGCAGTGGTTTACCGTCCCCCGGGGAGCTGTTTTTT,CASSGLPSPGELFF
.,TRBD2,TRBJ2-7,15,TRBV11-2,TGTGCCAGCAGCGAAAGACTAGCGGGGACCTACGAGCAGTACTTC,CASSERLAGTYEQYF
once,TRBD1,TRBJ2-7,15,TRBV5-6,TGTGCCAGCAGCCCACGGACAGGGGCGACTTTCGTGGAGTACTTC,CASSPRTGATFVEYF
.,TRBD1,TRBJ1-2,12,TRBV25-1,TGTGCCAGCAGCCAGACAGGGGACGGCTACACCTTC,CASSQTGDGYTF
.,.,TRBJ2-2,13,TRBV10-3,TGTGCCATTAGTGAGAGGAACACCGGGGAGCTGTTTTTT,CAISERNTGELFF
.,TRBD2,TRBJ2-3,16,TRBV5-4,TGTGCCAGCAGCTTGCGGACTAGCGCAACCACAGATACGCAGTATTTT,CASSLRTSATTDTQYF
.,.,TRBJ1-6,14,TRBV9,TGTGCCAGCAGCCTAAGCTCCTATAATTCACCCCTCCACTTT,CASSLSSYNSPLHF
.,.,TRBJ1-3,17,TRBV19,TGTGCCAGTAGTCTCTTGACAGGACGAGACTCTGGAAACACCATATATTTT,CASSLLTGRDSGNTIYF